This T cell receptor beta chain stems from a study of PD-L1 blockade in urothelial cancer. Time point denoted: pretreatment peripheral blood. Libraries were prepared by immunoSEQ multiplex PCR; TCRdb keeps only in-frame clonotypes and omits some of them. The data hold approximately 79,000 clones, with around four fifths observed a single time. CDR3 length: 12 residues. V was pared by 2 bases and J by 6 bases, with 1 base of the junction left unmatched. The germline gives CDR1 SGHRS, CDR2 YFSETQ. The sequence was collected from a man aged 40-49 years with urothelial cancer. This sequence joins TRBV5-1 and TRBJ2-7; 8 bases are a match to TRBD1. The source was PBMCs, collected around atezolizumab (anti-PD-L1) treatment. The CDR3 bases are TGCGCCAGCAGCTTCACAGGGGGCGAGCAGTACTTC. It yields the protein CASSFTGGEQYF.